This is a list of T cell receptor beta chains from one sample in a study of long-term antiretroviral therapy in people with HIV. Measured with immunoSEQ multiplex PCR; TCRdb has only the in-frame clones, and not every one. This table has 7,300 or so clones, about 76% appearing once. The source material was unsorted PBMCs, sampled about 0.9 years before starting antiretroviral therapy. These TCRs come from a man in his forties or fifties with HIV. Both conserved end residues are trimmed from each CDR3.

CDR3 protein: ASSLSHLADFSYEQY; CDR3 length: 15; J gene: TRBJ2-7; V gene: TRBV7-8
CDR3 protein: ASSFPGQVYNEQF; CDR3 length: 13; J gene: TRBJ2-1; V gene: TRBV5-8
CDR3 protein: ASSLFGTGGSTEAF; CDR3 length: 14; J gene: TRBJ1-1; V gene: TRBV5-1
CDR3 protein: ASSSGGPREQY; CDR3 length: 11; J gene: TRBJ2-7; V gene: TRBV27
CDR3 protein: ASSPQGGSYGYT; CDR3 length: 12; J gene: TRBJ1-2; V gene: TRBV6-5
CDR3 protein: ASSSGSGQPQH; CDR3 length: 11; J gene: TRBJ1-5; V gene: TRBV19
CDR3 protein: ASSYPGGGGYEKLF; CDR3 length: 14; J gene: TRBJ1-4; V gene: TRBV6-6
CDR3 protein: SVAPGSRTYEQY; CDR3 length: 12; J gene: TRBJ2-7; V gene: TRBV29-1
CDR3 protein: ASKGGSNTGELF; CDR3 length: 12; J gene: TRBJ2-2; V gene: TRBV7-2
CDR3 protein: ASSQGSGEAF; CDR3 length: 10; J gene: TRBJ1-1; V gene: TRBV4-2
CDR3 protein: ASSMAGNNTEAF; CDR3 length: 12; J gene: TRBJ1-1; V gene: TRBV7-9
CDR3 protein: ASRPDGSYEQY; CDR3 length: 11; J gene: TRBJ2-7; V gene: TRBV2
CDR3 protein: AWSGGSNQPQH; CDR3 length: 11; J gene: TRBJ1-5; V gene: TRBV30
CDR3 protein: ASTPRGGSGNTIY; CDR3 length: 13; J gene: TRBJ1-3; V gene: TRBV6-1
CDR3 protein: ASSENERGGTY; CDR3 length: 11; J gene: TRBJ2-7; V gene: TRBV2
CDR3 protein: ASRRNTEAF; CDR3 length: 9; J gene: TRBJ1-1; V gene: TRBV19
CDR3 protein: ASSSTGPQETQY; CDR3 length: 12; J gene: TRBJ2-5; V gene: TRBV27
CDR3 protein: AWKAGGPHTGELF; CDR3 length: 13; J gene: TRBJ2-2; V gene: TRBV30
CDR3 protein: ASSLTSGTYNEQF; CDR3 length: 13; J gene: TRBJ2-1; V gene: TRBV14
CDR3 protein: ASSLAPDRGSYEQY; CDR3 length: 14; J gene: TRBJ2-7; V gene: TRBV28
CDR3 protein: ASSLGGKTEAF; CDR3 length: 11; J gene: TRBJ1-1; V gene: TRBV27
CDR3 protein: ASSGDGANYGYT; CDR3 length: 12; J gene: TRBJ1-2; V gene: TRBV6-5
CDR3 protein: ASSLAPYDTQY; CDR3 length: 11; J gene: TRBJ2-3; V gene: TRBV11-3
CDR3 protein: ASSSPRAPGELF; CDR3 length: 12; J gene: TRBJ2-2; V gene: TRBV5-4
CDR3 protein: ASSQAGTVHQPQH; CDR3 length: 13; J gene: TRBJ1-5; V gene: TRBV4-1
CDR3 protein: ASSAVVVYNEQF; CDR3 length: 12; J gene: TRBJ2-1; V gene: TRBV7-9
CDR3 protein: ASSRGQGQPQH; CDR3 length: 11; J gene: TRBJ1-5; V gene: TRBV6-5
CDR3 protein: ASSPTPTGGYEQY; CDR3 length: 13; J gene: TRBJ2-7; V gene: TRBV18
CDR3 protein: ASSAIGAYEQY; CDR3 length: 11; J gene: TRBJ2-7; V gene: TRBV5-1
CDR3 protein: AISLQGGNSPLH; CDR3 length: 12; J gene: TRBJ1-6; V gene: TRBV10-3
CDR3 protein: ASSPNRGLTGELF; CDR3 length: 13; J gene: NA; V gene: TRBV5-1